Below, 19 T cell receptor beta chains from the same sample are listed, as sequenced in a study of OX40 agonist ivuxolimab in advanced cancers. Library preparation employed the immunoSEQ multiplex PCR assay. TCRdb mirrors the immuneACCESS table, restricted to in-frame sequences. Some clones are absent from its copies; in checked studies, under half trace to an unresolved V gene, and the reason for the others is unknown. This sample is represented by 60,000 to 70,000 clones; more than 75% of them were singletons. 4% of the sample goes to the ten largest clones. Here the sequenced sample was CD4+ or CD8+ T cells sorted from blood, taken in a trial of the OX40 agonist ivuxolimab. These receptor sequences come from an adult with an advanced solid tumor such as melanoma, head and neck, liver or kidney cancer.

V and J are TRBV10-3 and TRBJ2-1; TRBD2 agrees at 10 bases. This CDR3 is built from 15 residues. Germline V gene sequence: CDR1 ENHRY, CDR2 SYGVKD. With V trimmed by 0 bases and J by 9 bases, 5 bases remained unmatched. The CDR3 DNA reads as TGTGCCATCAGTGAGTCTATTAGCGGGAGGATTGAGCAGTTCTTC. As protein: CAISESISGRIEQFF.

V gene TRBV30 combines with J gene TRBJ1-2; the match to TRBD1 covers 7 bases. The CDR3 length is 12 residues. Germline V gives CDR1 GTSNPN, CDR2 SVGIG (reference sequence). Trimming cost V 5 bases and J 8 bases; bases outside gene matches: 8. CDR3 DNA: TGTGCCTGGGGGGACAGTCCAAGAGGCTACACCTTC. It encodes CAWGDSPRGYTF. Combining the CDR3 with reference TRBV30 and TRBJ1-2 gives the whole variable domain SQTIHQWPATLVQPVGSPLSLECTVEGTSNPNLYWYRQAAGRGLQLLFYSVGIGQISSEVPQNLSASRPQDRQFILSSKKLLLSDSGFYLCAWGDSPRGYTFGSGTRLTVV.

The chain carries TRBV29-1 and TRBJ1-2; 7 nucleotides match TRBD1. CDR3 length equals 14 residues. Germline CDR1 reads SQVTM; CDR2 reads ANQGSEA. Unmatched junction bases numbered 6, after V lost 4 bases and J lost 1 base. This CDR3 is CSVGVQGVNYGYTF. The CDR3 DNA reads TGCAGCGTTGGGGTTCAGGGGGTTAACTATGGCTACACCTTC.

The sample holds many counts of this clone. The V call is TRBV5-1, the J call TRBJ2-7; D gene uncertain. Looked up from germline, CDR1 is SGHRS and CDR2 is YFSETQ. Trimming removed 3 bases at V and 2 bases at J, with 3 bases between. The CDR3 has 11 amino acids. Written as DNA, the CDR3 is TGCGCCAGCAGCTCTACCTACGAGCAGTACTTC. It is translated as CASSSTYEQYF.

The chain is built from TRBV28 and TRBJ1-2, with 7 nucleotides matching TRBD1. Germline V lookup: CDR1 MDHEN, CDR2 SYDVKM. The CDR3 is 13 amino acids. Trimming at V came to 4 bases and at J to 9 bases, leaving 8 bases not matched to a gene. CDR3 amino acids: CASSSHRGLSYTF. The CDR3 DNA is TGTGCCAGCAGTTCCCACAGGGGACTGAGCTACACCTTC.

V gene TRBV5-4 combines with J gene TRBJ2-7, with 8 bases aligning to TRBD2. Unmatched junction bases numbered 4, after V lost 5 bases and J lost 3 bases. Germline V gene data show CDR1 as SGHNT and CDR2 as YYREEE (reference sequence). The CDR3 is 13 amino acids. The CDR3 bases are TGTGCCAGCAGACCCGGGGGGGGCTACGAGCAGTACTTC. Amino acids: CASRPGGGYEQYF.

The genes are TRBV7-8 and TRBJ1-2; 7 bases match TRBD1. This CDR3 has 14 amino acids. With 8 bases clipped from V and 0 bases from J, the junction kept 6 bases outside the gene matches. Germline-derived CDR1 and CDR2 are SGHVS and FQNEAQ. CDR3 loop: CASAPGQPNYGYTF. The CDR3 DNA sequence: TGTGCCAGCGCCCCGGGACAGCCTAACTATGGCTACACCTTC.

The chain couples TRBV10-3 to TRBJ2-5; D unclear. CDR3 size: 12 residues. Germline V gene lookup returns CDR1 ENHRY and CDR2 SYGVKD. The V and J ends lost 8 bases and 3 bases respectively, with 10 bases between them. In DNA form, the CDR3 reads TGTGCCATCGCAGGCACAGAAGAGACCCAGTACTTC. This translates into CAIAGTEETQYF.

This sequence joins TRBV30 and TRBJ2-7; D may be TRBD1 (5 bases). In germline, CDR1 is GTSNPN, CDR2 SVGIG (reference sequence). Trimming removed 1 base at V and 4 bases at J, with 11 bases between. This CDR3 has 13 residues. The CDR3: CAWSEEDRYEQYF. For the CDR3, the DNA is TGTGCCTGGAGTGAAGAAGACAGATACGAGCAGTACTTC.

The V and J genes are TRBV4-3 and TRBJ2-6; D remains unclear. This CDR3 is 17 amino acids long. The V end lost 1 base, the J end lost 0 bases, and 10 bases lay between the germline ends. Germline V gives CDR1 LGHNA, CDR2 YSLEER. DNA for the CDR3: TGCGCCAGCAGCCAAGGCGTGACTCGCTCTGGGGCCAACGTCCTGACTTTC. Its protein product is CASSQGVTRSGANVLTF.

The chain combines TRBV19 with TRBJ1-1; D possibly corresponds to TRBD1 (5 bases). CDR1 is LNHDA, CDR2 SQIVND, per germline (reference sequence). The CDR3 has 13 amino acids. The V gene lost 2 bases and the J gene lost 6 bases, with 10 bases spanning the gap. CDR3 sequence reads: CASSISGWAEAFF. CDR3 in DNA: TGTGCCAGTAGTATATCAGGGTGGGCTGAAGCTTTCTTT.

V usage is TRBV29-1 and J usage is TRBJ1-2; TRBD1 is a possible D gene (6 bases). The germline V gene encodes CDR1 SQVTM and CDR2 ANQGSEA. The V gene lost 5 bases and the J gene lost 3 bases, with 10 bases spanning the gap. The CDR3 covers 12 residues. CDR3: CSVYRTDYGYTF. The DNA for the CDR3 is TGCAGCGTTTATAGGACAGACTATGGCTACACCTTC.

This chain joins TRBV9 and TRBJ1-3; D possibly corresponds to TRBD1 (5 bases). The CDR3 length is 16 residues. Germline V lookup: CDR1 SGDLS, CDR2 YYNGEE. Trimming cost V 4 bases and J 8 bases, with 22 bases left between them. The CDR3 region has the DNA TGTGCCAGCAGCACGGGGGAGACAGTATTAGGGGACACCATATATTTT. Translation gives CASSTGETVLGDTIYF.

This clone is medium-sized in the sample. The gene calls are TRBV12-5 and TRBJ1-1; 12 bases map to TRBD1. Germline trimming cut 5 bases from V and 11 bases from J; bases unmatched to any gene: 3. This CDR3 comprises 12 residues. CDR1 is LGHNT and CDR2 is FRNRAP in the germline V gene. Written as DNA, the CDR3 is TGTGCTAGTGGTCTGGGACAGGGGGCGGCTTTCTTT. Translation gives CASGLGQGAAFF.

The rearrangement uses TRBV10-3 and TRBJ1-4; possible D gene TRBD1, 6 bases. The CDR3 spans 13 residues. Germline V gene data show CDR1 as ENHRY and CDR2 as SYGVKD. Trimming pared 10 bases from V and 5 bases from J, leaving 14 bases between. CDR3 protein: CASHRDQNEKLFF. CDR3 coding DNA: TGTGCCAGTCACAGGGACCAAAATGAAAAACTGTTTTTT.

This clone was recorded once. The chain combines TRBV11-2 with TRBJ1-3, with D unclear. Germline CDR1 reads SGHAT; CDR2 reads FQNNGV. The CDR3 has 13 residues. Trimming pared 2 bases from V and 3 bases from J, leaving 5 bases between. The CDR3 nucleotides are TGTGCCAGCAGCTTAAACAATGGAAACACCATATATTTT. Translation gives CASSLNNGNTIYF.

The chain links TRBV27 to TRBJ2-7; TRBD1 aligns across 7 bases. Per the germline V gene, CDR1 is MNHEY and CDR2 is SMNVEV (reference sequence). The CDR3 has 14 amino acids. V lost 3 bases, J lost 0 bases, and 2 bases stayed unmatched. This chain's CDR3 is CASSLTGNSYEQYF. DNA for the CDR3: TGTGCCAGCAGTTTGACAGGGAACTCCTACGAGCAGTACTTC.

The chain is built from TRBV28 and TRBJ1-2; D uncertain. V lost 6 bases and J 3 bases, leaving 11 bases between the germline ends. Germline CDR1 reads MDHEN; CDR2 reads SYDVKM. The CDR3 has 13 amino acids. CDR3 amino acids: CASSLPLDYGYTF. As DNA, the CDR3 is TGTGCCAGCAGCCTCCCGTTAGACTATGGCTACACCTTC.

The rearrangement uses TRBV18 and TRBJ1-1; D might be TRBD1 (5 bases). V lost 3 bases, J lost 0 bases, and 11 bases lay in between. This CDR3 region has 15 residues. Germline CDR1 and CDR2: KGHSH and LQKENI. The CDR3 protein is CASSPRQRMNTEAFF. The CDR3 bases are TGTGCCAGCTCACCCCGACAGAGGATGAACACTGAAGCTTTCTTT. Full variable domain (missing parts from reference TRBV18 and TRBJ1-1): NAGVMQNPRHLVRRRGQEARLRCSPMKGHSHVYWYRQLPEEGLKFMVYLQKENIIDESGMPKERFSAEFPKEGPSILRIQQVVRGDSAAYFCASSPRQRMNTEAFFGQGTRLTVV.